The present T cell receptor (beta chain) was sequenced within a study of cytomegalovirus exposure and HLA in healthy donors. Regarding the study as a whole: There were some public TCRs occurring in many donors, but most TCR sequences were rare.

For this clone: No antigen is known for it.

13 Jbeta primers and 60 Vbeta primers were used for the PCR. Some clones are missing from TCRdb's copy, which holds only in-frame ones; the method was immunoSEQ multiplex PCR. The sample records 200,000 to 300,000 clones, about four fifths being singletons. The source material was PBMCs. This receptor was obtained from a woman between 40 and 50 years old in good health and CMV-seropositive.

The CDR3 region has the DNA TGTGCCAGCAGCAGACTAGCGGGAGGAGGGGATACGCAGTATTTT. Translated, it gives CASSRLAGGGDTQYF. The chain couples TRBV14 to TRBJ2-3; TRBD2 matches at 13 bases. The CDR3 is 15 residues long. CDR1 is SGHDN, CDR2 FVKESK, per germline. The J segment lost 6 bases and the V segment lost 5 bases, leaving 5 bases of the junction unmatched.